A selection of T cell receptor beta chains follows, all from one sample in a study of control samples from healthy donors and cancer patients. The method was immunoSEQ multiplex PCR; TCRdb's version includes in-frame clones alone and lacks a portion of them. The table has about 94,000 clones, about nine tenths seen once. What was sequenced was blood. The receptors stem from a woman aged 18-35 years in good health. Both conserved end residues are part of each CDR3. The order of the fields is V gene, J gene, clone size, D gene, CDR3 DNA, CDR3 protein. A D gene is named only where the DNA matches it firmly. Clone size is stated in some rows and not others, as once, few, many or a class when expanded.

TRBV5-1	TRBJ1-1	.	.	TGCGCCAGCAGCGGAGCTTCGCGTGCTTTCTTT	CASSGASRAFF
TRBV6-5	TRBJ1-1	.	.	TGTGCCAGCAGTTCGGCAGGGACCTCGAACACTGAAGCTTTCTTT	CASSSAGTSNTEAFF
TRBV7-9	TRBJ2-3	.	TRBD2	TGTGCCAGCAGCGGCGGGGGGGCGGGGGCGAGTACGCAGTATTTT	CASSGGGAGASTQYF
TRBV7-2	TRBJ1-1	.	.	TGTGCCAGCAGCCTTATGACACAGCCGAACACTGAAGCTTTCTTT	CASSLMTQPNTEAFF
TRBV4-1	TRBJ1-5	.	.	TGCGCCAGCAGCCAGGCCCAGGGGTTCAGTCAGCCCCAGCATTTT	CASSQAQGFSQPQHF
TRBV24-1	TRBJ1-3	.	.	TGTGCCACCGGGACTGGAGACAGGTTAATCTCTGGAAACACCATATATTTT	CATGTGDRLISGNTIYF
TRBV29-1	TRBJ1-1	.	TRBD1	TGCAGCGTTGAAGTCGGGACAGGGAGTCTAGCTTTCTTT	CSVEVGTGSLAFF
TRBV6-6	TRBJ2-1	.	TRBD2	TGTGCCAGCAGCCGTGCGACTAGCGGGGGGGATGAGCAGTTCTTC	CASSRATSGGDEQFF
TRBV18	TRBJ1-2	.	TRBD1	TGTGCCAGCTCACAATTCCAGGGCGGGACAGATTATGGCTACACCTTC	CASSQFQGGTDYGYTF
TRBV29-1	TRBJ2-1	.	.	TGCAGCGTCCAGAGTCGCCGGAACAATGAGCAGTTCTTC	CSVQSRRNNEQFF
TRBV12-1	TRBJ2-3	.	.	TGTGCCAGCAGCTTTGAGGGACTAGCGGGGCTTTTGGGCCCAGATACGCAGTATTTT	CASSFEGLAGLLGPDTQYF
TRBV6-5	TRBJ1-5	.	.	TGTGCCAGCAGTTACGATAGGAATCAGCCCCAGCATTTT	CASSYDRNQPQHF
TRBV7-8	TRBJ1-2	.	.	TGTGCCAGCAGCTTAGTTTACCCCGACGGAAACTATGGCTACACCTTC	CASSLVYPDGNYGYTF
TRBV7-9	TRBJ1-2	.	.	TGTGCCAGCAGCTTAATGCGGGGAGATGGCTACACCTTC	CASSLMRGDGYTF
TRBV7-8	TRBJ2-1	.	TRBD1	TGTGCCAGCAGTTTAAATACAGGGGACTCCTACAATGAGCAGTTCTTC	CASSLNTGDSYNEQFF
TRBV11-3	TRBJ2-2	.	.	TGTGCCAGCAGCTCTGGGCAGGGAACCGGGGAGCTGTTTTTT	CASSSGQGTGELFF
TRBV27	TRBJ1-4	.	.	TGTGCCAGCAGCAGACTTTACTCCCGAGATAATGAAAAACTGTTTTTT	CASSRLYSRDNEKLFF
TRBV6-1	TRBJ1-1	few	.	TGTGCCAGCAGTGACGGACATCCCTGGGACACTGAAGCTTTCTTT	CASSDGHPWDTEAFF
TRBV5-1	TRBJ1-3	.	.	TGCGCCAGCAGCTTGGACACCCTGTTCTCTGGAAACACCATATATTTT	CASSLDTLFSGNTIYF
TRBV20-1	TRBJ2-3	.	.	TGCAGTGCTAGTCACAGGGGAGGGACAGATACGCAGTATTTT	CSASHRGGTDTQYF
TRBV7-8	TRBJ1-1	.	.	TGTGCCAGCAGCCTTATAGGGATCGGACAGTTCACTGAAGCTTTCTTT	CASSLIGIGQFTEAFF
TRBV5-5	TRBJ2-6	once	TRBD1	TGTGCCAGCAGCTCCAGGGGGTCGGGGGCCAACGTCCTGACTTTC	CASSSRGSGANVLTF
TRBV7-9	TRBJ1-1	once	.	TGTGCCAGCAGCCCCCCCGTTGCCACTGAAGCTTTCTTT	CASSPPVATEAFF
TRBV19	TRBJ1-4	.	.	TGTGCCAGTACTTACGACAGCTATGCAACTAATGAAAAACTGTTTTTT	CASTYDSYATNEKLFF
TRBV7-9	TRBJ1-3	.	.	TGTGCCAGCAGCTTAGGGTGGTCAGAGCACTCTGGAAACACCATATATTTT	CASSLGWSEHSGNTIYF
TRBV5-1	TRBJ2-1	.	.	TGCGCCAGCAGCCCGTCTCCGAGCTCCTACAATGAGCAGTTCTTC	CASSPSPSSYNEQFF
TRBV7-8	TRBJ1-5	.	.	TGTGCCAGCAGCTTAGCTGACGGAGGGAGGGATCAGCCCCAGCATTTT	CASSLADGGRDQPQHF
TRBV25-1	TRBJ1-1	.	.	TGTGCCAGCAGTGAATACCAGGAGGGGACTGAAGCTTTCTTT	CASSEYQEGTEAFF
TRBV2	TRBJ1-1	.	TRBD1	TGTGCCAGCAATCGGGACAGGGGAATGAACACTGAAGCTTTCTTT	CASNRDRGMNTEAFF
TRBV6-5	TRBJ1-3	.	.	TGTGCCAGCAGTTACTCCTGGGGGCCGGGAAACACCATATATTTT	CASSYSWGPGNTIYF
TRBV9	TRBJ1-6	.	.	TGTGCCAGCAGCACCACCGGGGGCAGCAATTCACCCCTCCACTTT	CASSTTGGSNSPLHF
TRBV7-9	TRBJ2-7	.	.	TGTGCCAGCAGCCCATCATCAGGGGTCAGCTCCTACGAGCAGTACTTC	CASSPSSGVSSYEQYF
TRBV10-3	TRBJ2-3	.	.	TGTGCCATCAGTGATAGGGGCCCCCCCACAGATACGCAGTATTTT	CAISDRGPPTDTQYF
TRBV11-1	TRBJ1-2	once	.	TGTGCCAGCAGCTTCAGGGAAGGCTATGGCTACACCTTC	CASSFREGYGYTF
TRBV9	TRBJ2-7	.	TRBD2	TGTGCCAGCAGCGTAGGCGGGGGGCCCTACGAGCAGTACTTC	CASSVGGGPYEQYF
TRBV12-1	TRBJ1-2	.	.	TGTGCCAGCAGCTCGACCTTTGAGGGTCTACCGACATGTAGCTATGGCTACACCTTC	CASSSTFEGLPTCSYGYTF
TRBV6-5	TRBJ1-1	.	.	TGTGCCAGCAGTCGTAGGGACCCAAATAATGAAGCTTTCTTT	CASSRRDPNNEAFF
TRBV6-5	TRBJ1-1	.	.	TGTGCCAGCAGTTACCAAGACGGGAGAGCTTTCTTT	CASSYQDGRAFF
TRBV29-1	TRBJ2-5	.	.	TGCAGCTTCCCAGGACCGGAGACCCAGTACTTC	CSFPGPETQYF
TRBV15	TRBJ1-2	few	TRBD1	TGTGCCACCAGACTCGACAGGGCGAGCTATGGCTACACCTTC	CATRLDRASYGYTF
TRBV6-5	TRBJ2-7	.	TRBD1	TGTGCCAGCAGACCGACAGGGATCTCACACGAGCAGTACTTC	CASRPTGISHEQYF
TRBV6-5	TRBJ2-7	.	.	TGTGCCAGCAGTCCCTTCAGACAGTTCTACGAGCAGTACTTC	CASSPFRQFYEQYF
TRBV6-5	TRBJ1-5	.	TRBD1	TGTGCCAGCGGGCTAACAGGGGGACCACATCAGCCCCAGCATTTT	CASGLTGGPHQPQHF